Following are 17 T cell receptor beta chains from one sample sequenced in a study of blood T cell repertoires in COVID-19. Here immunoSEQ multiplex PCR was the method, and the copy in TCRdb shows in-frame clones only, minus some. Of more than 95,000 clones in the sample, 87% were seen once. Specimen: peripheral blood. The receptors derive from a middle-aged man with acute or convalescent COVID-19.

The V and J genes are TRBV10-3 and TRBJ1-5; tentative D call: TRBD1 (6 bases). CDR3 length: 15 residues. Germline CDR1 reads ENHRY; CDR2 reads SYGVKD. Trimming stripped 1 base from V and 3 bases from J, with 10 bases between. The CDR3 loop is CAISEFRGFNQPQHF. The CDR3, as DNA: TGTGCCATCAGTGAGTTCAGGGGTTTCAATCAGCCCCAGCATTTT.

The CDR3: CASSQATGTYEQYF. CDR3 DNA: TGCGCCAGCAGCCAAGCGACAGGGACCTACGAGCAGTACTTC. The chain uses TRBV4-1 and TRBJ2-7, with 7 bases identical to TRBD1. The length of the CDR3 is 14 residues. Trimming took 1 base from V and 2 from J; bases not matched to a gene: 2. CDR1 is MGHRA and CDR2 is YSYEKL in the germline V gene.

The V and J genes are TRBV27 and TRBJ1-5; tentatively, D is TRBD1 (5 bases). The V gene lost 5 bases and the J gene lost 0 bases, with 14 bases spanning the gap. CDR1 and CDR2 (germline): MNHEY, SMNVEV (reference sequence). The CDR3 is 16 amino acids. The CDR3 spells CASSPGSLNSNQPQHF. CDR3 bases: TGTGCCAGCAGTCCAGGGTCCCTAAATAGCAATCAGCCCCAGCATTTT.

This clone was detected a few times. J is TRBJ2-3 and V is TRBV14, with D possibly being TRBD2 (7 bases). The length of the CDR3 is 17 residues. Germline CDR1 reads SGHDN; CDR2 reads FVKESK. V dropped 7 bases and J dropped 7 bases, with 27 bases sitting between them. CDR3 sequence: CASTRGGGGSTTYTQYF. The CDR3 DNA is TGTGCCAGCACCCGGGGCGGGGGCGGCTCAACAACTTATACGCAGTATTTT.

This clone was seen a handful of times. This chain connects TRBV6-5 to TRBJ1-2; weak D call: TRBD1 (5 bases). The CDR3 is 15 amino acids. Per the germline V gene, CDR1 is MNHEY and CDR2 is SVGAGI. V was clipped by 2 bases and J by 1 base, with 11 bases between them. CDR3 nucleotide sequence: TGTGCCAGCAGTTACGGGCAGGGCATTAACTATGGCTACACCTTC. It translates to CASSYGQGINYGYTF.

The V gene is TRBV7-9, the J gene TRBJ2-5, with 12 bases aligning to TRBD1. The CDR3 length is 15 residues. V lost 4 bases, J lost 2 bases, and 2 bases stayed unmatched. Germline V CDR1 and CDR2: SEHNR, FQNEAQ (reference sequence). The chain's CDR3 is CASSWDRGRQETQYF. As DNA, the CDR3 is TGTGCCAGCAGCTGGGACAGGGGGCGGCAAGAGACCCAGTACTTC.

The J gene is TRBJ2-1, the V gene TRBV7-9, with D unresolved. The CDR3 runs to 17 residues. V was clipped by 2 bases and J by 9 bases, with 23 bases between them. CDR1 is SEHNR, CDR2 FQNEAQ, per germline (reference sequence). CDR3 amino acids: CASSLSRMGTYNSEQFF. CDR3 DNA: TGTGCCAGCAGCTTATCACGGATGGGCACTTACAATAGTGAGCAGTTCTTC.

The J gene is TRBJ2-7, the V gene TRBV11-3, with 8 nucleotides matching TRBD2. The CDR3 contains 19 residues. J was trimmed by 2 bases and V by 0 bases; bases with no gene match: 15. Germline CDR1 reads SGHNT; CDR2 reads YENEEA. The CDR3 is CASSLDPGFLREVTYEQYF. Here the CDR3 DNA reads TGTGCCAGCAGCTTAGATCCGGGCTTCTTGCGGGAGGTCACCTACGAGCAGTACTTC.

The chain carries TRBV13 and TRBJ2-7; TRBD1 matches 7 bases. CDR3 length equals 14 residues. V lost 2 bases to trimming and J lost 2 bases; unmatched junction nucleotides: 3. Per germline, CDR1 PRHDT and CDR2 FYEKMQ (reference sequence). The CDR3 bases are TGTGCCAGCAGCTTATTGGGACAGCCCTACGAGCAGTACTTC. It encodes CASSLLGQPYEQYF.

The CDR3 spells CASSEGSQYTGELFF. Written as DNA, the CDR3 is TGTGCCAGCAGTGAAGGAAGTCAGTACACCGGGGAGCTGTTTTTT. The chain joins TRBV6-1 to TRBJ2-2; D uncertain. The CDR3 consists of 15 residues. The V and J ends lost 1 base and 3 bases respectively, with 9 bases between them. In germline, CDR1 is MNHNS, CDR2 SASEGT.

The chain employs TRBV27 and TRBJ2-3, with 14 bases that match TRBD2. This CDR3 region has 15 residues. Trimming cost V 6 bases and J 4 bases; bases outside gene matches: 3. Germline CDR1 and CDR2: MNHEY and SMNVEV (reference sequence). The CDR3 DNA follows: TGTGCCAGCAGCTCGGGACTAGCGGGGGCAGATACGCAGTATTTT. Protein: CASSSGLAGADTQYF.

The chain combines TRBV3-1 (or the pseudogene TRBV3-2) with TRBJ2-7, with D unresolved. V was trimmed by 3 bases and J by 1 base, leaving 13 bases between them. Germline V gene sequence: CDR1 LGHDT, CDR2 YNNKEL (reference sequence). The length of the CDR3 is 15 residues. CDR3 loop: CASSQRSGRSYEQYF. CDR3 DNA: TGTGCCAGCAGCCAGAGGTCCGGAAGGTCCTACGAGCAGTACTTC.

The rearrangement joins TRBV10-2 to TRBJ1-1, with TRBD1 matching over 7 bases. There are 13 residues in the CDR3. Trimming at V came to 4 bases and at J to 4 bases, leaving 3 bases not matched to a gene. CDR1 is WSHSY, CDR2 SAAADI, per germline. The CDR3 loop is CASSVSGGTEAFF. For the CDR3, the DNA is TGCGCCAGCAGTGTCTCAGGGGGCACTGAAGCTTTCTTT.

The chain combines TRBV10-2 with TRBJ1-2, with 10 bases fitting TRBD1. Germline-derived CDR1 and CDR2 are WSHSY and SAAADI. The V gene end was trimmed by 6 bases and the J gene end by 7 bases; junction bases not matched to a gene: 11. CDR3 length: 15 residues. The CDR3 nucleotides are TGCGCCAGCAGCACCACGACAGGGGGCGCGGGTGGCTACACCTTC. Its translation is CASSTTTGGAGGYTF.

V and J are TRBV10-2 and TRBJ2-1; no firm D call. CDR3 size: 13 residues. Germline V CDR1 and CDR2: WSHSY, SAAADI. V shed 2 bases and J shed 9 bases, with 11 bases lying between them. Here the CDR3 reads CASSEARVVEQFF. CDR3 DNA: TGCGCCAGCAGTGAGGCTAGAGTGGTTGAGCAGTTCTTC.

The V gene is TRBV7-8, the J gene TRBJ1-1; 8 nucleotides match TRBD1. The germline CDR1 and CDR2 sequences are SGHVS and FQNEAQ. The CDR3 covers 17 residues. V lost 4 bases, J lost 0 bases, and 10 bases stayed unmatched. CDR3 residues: CASSSPLRGPLNTEAFF. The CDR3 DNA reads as TGTGCCAGCAGCTCCCCTCTCAGGGGGCCCTTGAACACTGAAGCTTTCTTT.

CDR3 in DNA: TGTGCCAGCAGCTTAAAAGACTGGGGGCTAGAAAAACTGTTTTTT. It specifies CASSLKDWGLEKLFF. V is TRBV7-9 and J is TRBJ1-4; maybe TRBD1 (6 bases). Germline CDR1 and CDR2: SEHNR and FQNEAQ (reference sequence). The ends were cut back, 2 bases at V and 8 bases at J, with 15 bases in the middle. The CDR3 contains 15 residues.